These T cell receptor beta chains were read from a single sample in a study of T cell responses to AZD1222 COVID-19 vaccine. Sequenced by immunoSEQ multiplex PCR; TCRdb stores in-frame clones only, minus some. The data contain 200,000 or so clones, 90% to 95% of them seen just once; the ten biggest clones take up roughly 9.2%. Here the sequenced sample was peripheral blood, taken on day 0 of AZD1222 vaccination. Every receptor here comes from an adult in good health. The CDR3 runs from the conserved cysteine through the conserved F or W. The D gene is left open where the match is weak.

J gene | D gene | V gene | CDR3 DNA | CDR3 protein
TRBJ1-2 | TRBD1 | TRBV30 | TGTGCCTGGAGTGGGGACAGGGGGAGTTATGGCTACACCTTC | CAWSGDRGSYGYTF
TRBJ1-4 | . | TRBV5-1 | TGCGCCAGCAGCTTCGGCAGGGTAACTAATGAAAAACTGTTTTTT | CASSFGRVTNEKLFF
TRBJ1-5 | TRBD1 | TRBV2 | TGTGCCTGTTCAGGGACAGGGCTGGTCAATCAGCCCCAGCATTTT | CACSGTGLVNQPQHF
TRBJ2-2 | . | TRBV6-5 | TGTGCCAGCATCAACAGGAACGCGAACACCGGGGAGCTGTTTTTT | CASINRNANTGELFF
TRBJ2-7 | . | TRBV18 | . | CASSLAVPAYEQYF
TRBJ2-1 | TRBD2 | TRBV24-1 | TGTGCCACCAGTGATTTGCCGTGGACTAGTGGGGGAAATGAGCAGTTCTTC | CATSDLPWTSGGNEQFF
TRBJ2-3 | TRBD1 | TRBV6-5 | TGTGCCAGCAGTTTTAGACAGGGGAGCACAGATACGCAGTATTTT | CASSFRQGSTDTQYF
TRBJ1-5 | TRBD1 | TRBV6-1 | TGTGCCAGCAGTGAAGACAGGGGAGGCCTCAATCAGCCCCAGCATTTT | CASSEDRGGLNQPQHF
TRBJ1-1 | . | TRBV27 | TGTGCCAGCAGTTTATTTGGCCGGACGAACACTGAAGCTTTCTTT | CASSLFGRTNTEAFF
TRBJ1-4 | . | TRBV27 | TGTGCCAGCAGCCAGGGGAGTAATGAAAAACTGTTTTTT | CASSQGSNEKLFF